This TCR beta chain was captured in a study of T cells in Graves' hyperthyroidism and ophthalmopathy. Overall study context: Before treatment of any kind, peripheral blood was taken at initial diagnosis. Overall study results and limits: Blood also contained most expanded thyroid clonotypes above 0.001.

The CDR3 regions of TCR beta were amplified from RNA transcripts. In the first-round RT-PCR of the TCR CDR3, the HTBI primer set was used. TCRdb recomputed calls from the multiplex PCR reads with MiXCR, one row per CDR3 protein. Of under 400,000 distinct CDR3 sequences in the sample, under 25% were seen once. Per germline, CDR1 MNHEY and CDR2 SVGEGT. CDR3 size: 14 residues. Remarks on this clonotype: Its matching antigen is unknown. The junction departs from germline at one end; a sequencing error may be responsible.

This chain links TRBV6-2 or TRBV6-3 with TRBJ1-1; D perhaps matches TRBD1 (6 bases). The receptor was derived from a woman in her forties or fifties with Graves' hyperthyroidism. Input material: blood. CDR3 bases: TGTACCAGCAACCCGACAGGCTCGAACACTGAAGCTTTCTTT. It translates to CTSNPTGSNTEAFF.